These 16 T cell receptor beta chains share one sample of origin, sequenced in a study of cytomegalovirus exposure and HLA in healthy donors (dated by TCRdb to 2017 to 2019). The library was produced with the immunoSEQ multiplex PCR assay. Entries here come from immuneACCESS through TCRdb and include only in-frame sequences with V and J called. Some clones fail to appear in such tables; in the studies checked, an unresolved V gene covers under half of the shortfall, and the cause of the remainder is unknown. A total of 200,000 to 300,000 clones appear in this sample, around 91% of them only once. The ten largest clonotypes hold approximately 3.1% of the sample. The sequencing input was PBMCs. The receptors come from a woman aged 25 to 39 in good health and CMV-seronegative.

CDR3 protein: CAWGTAGEGAKSLGQPQHF. CDR3 in DNA: TGTGCCTGGGGGACCGCCGGGGAGGGGGCTAAGTCATTAGGTCAGCCCCAGCATTTT. The rearrangement links TRBV30 to TRBJ1-5; 7 bases agree with TRBD1. V shed 5 bases and J 6 bases; nucleotides not matched to a gene: 25. The CDR3 covers 19 residues. From germline, CDR1 is GTSNPN and CDR2 SVGIG (reference sequence).

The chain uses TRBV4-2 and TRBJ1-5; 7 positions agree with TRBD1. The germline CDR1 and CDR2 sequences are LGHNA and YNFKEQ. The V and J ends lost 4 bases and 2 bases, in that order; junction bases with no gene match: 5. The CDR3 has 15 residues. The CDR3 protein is CASSRTDRGNQPQHF. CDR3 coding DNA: TGTGCCAGCAGCCGGACAGACAGGGGCAATCAGCCCCAGCATTTT.

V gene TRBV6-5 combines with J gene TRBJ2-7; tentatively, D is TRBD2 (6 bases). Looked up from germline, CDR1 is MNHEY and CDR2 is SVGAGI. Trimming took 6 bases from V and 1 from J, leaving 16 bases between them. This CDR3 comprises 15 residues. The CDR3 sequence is CASSSAGTGSYEQYF. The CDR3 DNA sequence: TGTGCCAGCAGCTCCGCCGGGACTGGTTCCTACGAGCAGTACTTC.

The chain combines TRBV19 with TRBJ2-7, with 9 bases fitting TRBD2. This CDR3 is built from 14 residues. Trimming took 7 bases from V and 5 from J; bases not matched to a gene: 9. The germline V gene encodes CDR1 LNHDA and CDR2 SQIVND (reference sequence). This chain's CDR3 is CASTDAGGPDEQYF. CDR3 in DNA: TGTGCCAGTACGGACGCGGGAGGGCCGGACGAGCAGTACTTC.

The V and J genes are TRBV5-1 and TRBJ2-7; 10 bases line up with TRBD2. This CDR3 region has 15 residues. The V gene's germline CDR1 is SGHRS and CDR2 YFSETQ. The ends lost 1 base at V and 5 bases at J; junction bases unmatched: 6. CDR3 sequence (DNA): TGCGCCAGCAGCTTGTTAACTAGCGGGGCAAACGAGCAGTACTTC. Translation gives CASSLLTSGANEQYF.

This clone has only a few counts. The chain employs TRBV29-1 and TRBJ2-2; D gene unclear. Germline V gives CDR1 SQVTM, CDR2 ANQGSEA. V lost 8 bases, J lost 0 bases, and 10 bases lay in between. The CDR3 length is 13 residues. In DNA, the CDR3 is TGCAGCTTCGTCCTCGCGAACACCGGGGAGCTGTTTTTT. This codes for CSFVLANTGELFF.

The CDR3 loop reads CASSLGSGALGSYEQYF. CDR3 DNA: TGTGCCAGCAGTTTAGGCTCAGGGGCGTTAGGGTCCTACGAGCAGTACTTC. The V gene is TRBV27, the J gene TRBJ2-7; D perhaps matches TRBD1 (6 bases). The CDR3 runs 17 residues. Germline CDR1 and CDR2: MNHEY and SMNVEV (reference sequence). V dropped 2 bases and J dropped 1 base, with 18 bases sitting between them.

CDR3: CASRPIDRLGDTQYF. In DNA form, the CDR3 reads TGTGCCAGCAGACCAATTGACAGGCTGGGAGATACGCAGTATTTT. The chain employs TRBV6-1 and TRBJ2-3, with a possible D match to TRBD1 (6 bases). The CDR3 spans 15 residues. Per the germline V gene, CDR1 is MNHNS and CDR2 is SASEGT. Trimming left V 6 bases short and J 5 bases short, with 18 bases between.

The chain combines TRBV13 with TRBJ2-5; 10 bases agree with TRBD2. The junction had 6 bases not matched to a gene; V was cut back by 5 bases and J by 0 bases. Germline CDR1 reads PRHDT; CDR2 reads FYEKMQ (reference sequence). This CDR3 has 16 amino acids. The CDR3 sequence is CASSIGTSAYQETQYF. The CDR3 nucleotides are TGTGCCAGCAGCATCGGGACTAGCGCCTACCAAGAGACCCAGTACTTC.

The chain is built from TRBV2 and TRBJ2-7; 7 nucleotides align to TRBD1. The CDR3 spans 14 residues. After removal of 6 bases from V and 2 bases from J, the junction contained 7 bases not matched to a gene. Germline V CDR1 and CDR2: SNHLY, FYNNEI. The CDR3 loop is CASSRQGITYEQYF. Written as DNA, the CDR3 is TGTGCCAGCAGCAGACAGGGAATCACCTACGAGCAGTACTTC.

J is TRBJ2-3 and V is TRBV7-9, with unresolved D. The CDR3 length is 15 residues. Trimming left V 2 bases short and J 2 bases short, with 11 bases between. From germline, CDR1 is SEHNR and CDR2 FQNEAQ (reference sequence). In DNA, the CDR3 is TGTGCCAGCAGCTTAACCGGCAGCCACACAGATACGCAGTATTTT. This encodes CASSLTGSHTDTQYF. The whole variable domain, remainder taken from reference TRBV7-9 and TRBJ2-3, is DTGVSQNPRHKITKRGQNVTFRCDPISEHNRLYWYRQTLGQGPEFLTYFQNEAQLEKSRLLSDRFSAERPKGSFSTLEIQRTEQGDSAMYLCASSLTGSHTDTQYFGPGTRLTVL.

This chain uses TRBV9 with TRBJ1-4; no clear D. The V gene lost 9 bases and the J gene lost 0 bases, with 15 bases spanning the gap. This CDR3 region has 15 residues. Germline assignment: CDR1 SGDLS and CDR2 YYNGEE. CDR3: CANNRHVATNEKLFF. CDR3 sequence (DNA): TGTGCCAATAATAGACACGTTGCAACTAATGAAAAACTGTTTTTT.

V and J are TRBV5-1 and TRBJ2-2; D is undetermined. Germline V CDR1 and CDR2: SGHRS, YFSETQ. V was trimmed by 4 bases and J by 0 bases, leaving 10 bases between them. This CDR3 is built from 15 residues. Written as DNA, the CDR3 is TGCGCCAGCAGCCCAACACCTCCGAACACCGGGGAGCTGTTTTTT. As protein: CASSPTPPNTGELFF.

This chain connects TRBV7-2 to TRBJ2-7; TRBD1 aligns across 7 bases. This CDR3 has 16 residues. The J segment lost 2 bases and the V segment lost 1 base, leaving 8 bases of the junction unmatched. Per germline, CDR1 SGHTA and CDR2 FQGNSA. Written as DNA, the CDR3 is TGTGCCAGCAGCTTAGTTGCGGCAGGGGGACCCTACGAGCAGTACTTC. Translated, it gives CASSLVAAGGPYEQYF.

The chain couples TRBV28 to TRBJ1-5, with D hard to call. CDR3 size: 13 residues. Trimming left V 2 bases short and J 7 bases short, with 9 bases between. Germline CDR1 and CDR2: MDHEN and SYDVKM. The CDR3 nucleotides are TGTGCCAGCAGTTTACCCGGTGGGCAGCCCCAGCATTTT. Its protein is CASSLPGGQPQHF.

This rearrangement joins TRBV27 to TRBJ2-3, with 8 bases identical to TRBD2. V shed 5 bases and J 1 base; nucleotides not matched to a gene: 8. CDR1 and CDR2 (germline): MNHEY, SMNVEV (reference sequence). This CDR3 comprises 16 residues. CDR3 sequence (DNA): TGTGCCAGCAGTCGATACAGCGGGAGCGGCACAGATACGCAGTATTTT. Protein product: CASSRYSGSGTDTQYF.